This is a list of T cell receptor beta chains from one sample in a study of T cells in Graves' hyperthyroidism and ophthalmopathy. One entry per CDR3 protein results from TCRdb running MiXCR on the multiplex PCR reads. This sample has 480,000 or so distinct CDR3 sequences, with about 45% found just once. Sequencing used peripheral blood or thyroid tissue (not recorded which). All receptors derive from an adult woman with Graves' disease, either hyperthyroidism or ophthalmopathy (not recorded which). CDR3s include the opening cysteine and the closing phenylalanine or tryptophan. The D gene is left open where the match is weak. Clone size is not always given. Where it is, it says once, few, many or a class for expanded clones.

size	V	D	J	DNA	CDR3
few	TRBV15	TRBD1	TRBJ1-2	TGTGCCACCAGCAGTGACGACAGGGGGCAAGGCTACACCTTC	CATSSDDRGQGYTF
-	TRBV7-9	TRBD1	TRBJ1-1	TGTGCCAGCAGCCCACAAGGGACAGGACCGAACACTGAAGCTTTCTTT	CASSPQGTGPNTEAFF
few	TRBV6-6	-	TRBJ2-2	TGTGCCAGCAGCCAGGGGGGGACGAGGGCCGGGGAGCTGTTTTTT	CASSQGGTRAGELFF
few	TRBV7-9	-	TRBJ2-3	TGTGCCAGCAGCCTGGAGGGGTTCTCCACAGATACGCAGTATTTT	CASSLEGFSTDTQYF
-	TRBV4-1	-	TRBJ1-1	TGCGCCAGCAGCCAGAACATTGACACTGAAGCTTTCTTT	CASSQNIDTEAFF
-	TRBV12-3/TRBV12-4	-	TRBJ1-3	TGTGCCAGCAGTCCTCGAACAGAAGGGAGAAACACCATATATTTT	CASSPRTEGRNTIYF
-	TRBV24-1	-	TRBJ1-5	TGTGCCACCAGTTACAGTAGCAATCAGCCCCAGCATTTT	CATSYSSNQPQHF
many	TRBV15	-	TRBJ1-4	TGTGCCACCAGCAGAGGGGAGAAAAGGCTGTTTTTT	CATSRGEKRLFF
-	TRBV7-9	TRBD1	TRBJ2-7	TGTGCCAGCAGGACAGGGTCCATGAACTACGAGCAGTACTTC	CASRTGSMNYEQYF
many	TRBV20-1	-	TRBJ1-2	TGCAGTGCTACTGGACGGGGGGACTATGGCTACACCTTC	CSATGRGDYGYTF
-	TRBV15	TRBD1	TRBJ1-5	TGTGCCACCAGCAGAGATAAAGGGACAGGGGTATCCAATCAGCCCCAGCATTTT	CATSRDKGTGVSNQPQHF
-	TRBV25-1	-	TRBJ1-1	TGTGCCAGCAGCCCATTCATGGTTAACACTGAAGCTTTCTTT	CASSPFMVNTEAFF
-	TRBV7-3	-	TRBJ2-2	TGTGCCAGCACCTTAACTAGTTCCGTCACCGGGGAGCTGTTTTTT	CASTLTSSVTGELFF
-	TRBV20-1	TRBD1	TRBJ2-3	TGCAGTGCTGATGGGGGACAGGTCGGAGCAGATACGCAGTATTTT	CSADGGQVGADTQYF
many	TRBV4-2	-	TRBJ1-2	TGTGCCAGCAGCCTATGGTCAGACGGAACCTATGGCTACACCTTC	CASSLWSDGTYGYTF
many	TRBV19	-	TRBJ1-2	TGTGCCAGTAGTATCCGATCCTATGGCTACACCTTC	CASSIRSYGYTF
-	TRBV2	-	TRBJ2-7	TGTGCCAGCAGTGAAGGGTACCCCTACGAGCAGTACTTC	CASSEGYPYEQYF
many	TRBV20-1	-	TRBJ1-1	TGCAGTGCTAGTGCCATCAGATACAGGGTGGGCACTGAAGCTTTCTTT	CSASAIRYRVGTEAFF
-	TRBV7-3	TRBD1	TRBJ1-1	TGTGCCAGCAGCTTAGTGCCAGGGGGCCCTGAAGCTTTCTTT	CASSLVPGGPEAFF
-	TRBV20-1	TRBD2	TRBJ2-2	TGCAGTGCTAGAGATGACGCGGCGGGAGATACAAACACCGGGGAGCTGTTTTTT	CSARDDAAGDTNTGELFF
many	TRBV7-2	-	TRBJ2-3	TGTGCCAGCAGCTTATCGCCTACGCAGTATTTT	CASSLSPTQYF
-	TRBV2	-	TRBJ1-2	TGTGCCAGCAGTGCCCAGGGTGGATTTCACTATGGCTACACCTTC	CASSAQGGFHYGYTF
many	TRBV19	TRBD2	TRBJ2-5	TGTGCCAGTAGTGTGCGGGAGCCGAGAGAGACCCAGTACTTC	CASSVREPRETQYF
many	TRBV2	-	TRBJ2-2	TGTGCCAGCAGTGATGGGGTTTTTAATTACAATCCGAACACCGGGGAGCTGTTTTTT	CASSDGVFNYNPNTGELFF
many	TRBV28	-	TRBJ1-5	TGTGCCAGCAGTTTAACCACGGCAGTTCAGCATTTT	CASSLTTAVQHF
-	TRBV29-1	-	TRBJ1-1	TGCAGCGCTGCCTCCACACGTCAGAACACTGAAGCTTTCTTT	CSAASTRQNTEAFF
many	TRBV20-1	TRBD1	TRBJ2-2	TGCAGTGCTAGAGCTTGGACAGGGACGAACACCGGGGAGCTGTTTTTT	CSARAWTGTNTGELFF
-	TRBV29-1	TRBD1	TRBJ2-5	TGCAGCGTTACCGGGACAGGGTGGGAGACCCAGTACTTC	CSVTGTGWETQYF
many	TRBV4-3	-	TRBJ1-2	TGCGCCAGCAGCCCCCCTCTAGGCCGAAACTATGGCTACACCTTC	CASSPPLGRNYGYTF
many	TRBV7-2	TRBD2	TRBJ2-5	TGTGCCAGCAGCCTTAGCGGGATCCAAGAGACCCAGTACTTC	CASSLSGIQETQYF
-	TRBV7-8	-	TRBJ2-5	TGTGCCAGCAGCCCATCCTGGCGGGGAGAGACCCAGTACTTC	CASSPSWRGETQYF
-	TRBV2	TRBD1	TRBJ1-1	TGTGCCAGCAAAGGGGGACAGGGCCCCTCCATCAGTGAAGCTTTCTTT	CASKGGQGPSISEAFF
-	TRBV7-2	-	TRBJ2-2	TGTGCCAGCAGCTTCACCGGACCCGGGGAGCTGTTTTTT	CASSFTGPGELFF
-	TRBV11-2	TRBD1	TRBJ2-7	TGTGCCAGCAGCTTAAGGACAGGGACCTTCTACGAGCAGTACTTC	CASSLRTGTFYEQYF
-	TRBV10-3	-	TRBJ1-5	TGTGCCAGCACCAAAGCGGCCAGGGTGTATCGGCCCCAGCATTTT	CASTKAARVYRPQHF
-	TRBV2	TRBD1	TRBJ1-6	TGTGCCAGCAGGCTCACCCCCAGGGGGGATAATTCACCCCTCCACTTT	CASRLTPRGDNSPLHF
-	TRBV7-3	-	TRBJ1-1	TGTGCCAGCAGCCCGTCGGGGCACTTTAGTGAAGCTTTCTTT	CASSPSGHFSEAFF
once	TRBV5-1	-	TRBJ1-4	TGCGCCAGCAGGGGAGAGGCCGGTAATGAAAAACTGTTTTTT	CASRGEAGNEKLFF
-	TRBV6-1	TRBD1	TRBJ2-7	TGTGCCAGCACCACCCCCCAGGGACAGATCTACGAGCAGTACTTC	CASTTPQGQIYEQYF
-	TRBV27	-	TRBJ1-1	TGTGCCAGCAGTGGACATTCGGGGACTGAAGCTTTCTTT	CASSGHSGTEAFF
-	TRBV20-1	-	TRBJ1-1	TGCAGTGCTGGGAGGGGGAACACTGAGGCTTTCTTT	CSAGRGNTEAFF
once	TRBV2	-	TRBJ1-1	TGTGCCAGCAGTGAGGACAGAAACACTGAAGCTTCCTTT	CASSEDRNTEASF
few	TRBV30	-	TRBJ1-2	TGTGCCTGGAGTAAGGGCGACCGCTACACCTTC	CAWSKGDRYTF
many	TRBV20-1	-	TRBJ1-1	TGCAGTGCTAGAGATCCTGGAGCCTCGAACACTGAAGCTTTCTTT	CSARDPGASNTEAFF
many	TRBV7-8	-	TRBJ1-5	TGTGCCAGCAGCCCTTGGACAGTTGGACAGCCCCAGCATTTT	CASSPWTVGQPQHF
-	TRBV15	-	TRBJ2-5	TGTGCCACCAGCAGTGGCTCCGACACCCAAGAGACCCAGTACTTC	CATSSGSDTQETQYF
-	TRBV7-8	TRBD1	TRBJ2-5	TGTGCCAGCAGGCAAACAGGGGGCGGGTCGGAGACCCAGTACTTC	CASRQTGGGSETQYF
-	TRBV7-2	TRBD2	TRBJ2-7	TGTGCCAGCAGCACCCGACTAGCGAGCTACGAGCAGTACTTC	CASSTRLASYEQYF
few	TRBV29-1	-	TRBJ1-2	TGCAGCGTTGCAGGGACCTATGGCTACACCTTC	CSVAGTYGYTF
-	TRBV10-3	-	TRBJ1-3	TGTGCCATCAGTGGACAACAGGGTATTTTCGGAAACACCATATATTTT	CAISGQQGIFGNTIYF
few	TRBV7-9	-	TRBJ2-7	TGTGCCAGCACCCCCCCAGGGCCCTACGAGCAGTACTTC	CASTPPGPYEQYF
-	TRBV20-1	TRBD1	TRBJ2-7	TGCAGTGCTGCGCTACAGGGGATCCACGAGCAGTACTTC	CSAALQGIHEQYF
many	TRBV19	TRBD1	TRBJ1-1	TGTGCCAGTAGTTCCTCGACAGGGGGGATTGGCACTGAAGCTTTCTTT	CASSSSTGGIGTEAFF
many	TRBV5-5	-	TRBJ2-2	TGTGCCAGCAGCTTGAATGTTGCGTTCACCGGGGAGCTGTTTTTT	CASSLNVAFTGELFF